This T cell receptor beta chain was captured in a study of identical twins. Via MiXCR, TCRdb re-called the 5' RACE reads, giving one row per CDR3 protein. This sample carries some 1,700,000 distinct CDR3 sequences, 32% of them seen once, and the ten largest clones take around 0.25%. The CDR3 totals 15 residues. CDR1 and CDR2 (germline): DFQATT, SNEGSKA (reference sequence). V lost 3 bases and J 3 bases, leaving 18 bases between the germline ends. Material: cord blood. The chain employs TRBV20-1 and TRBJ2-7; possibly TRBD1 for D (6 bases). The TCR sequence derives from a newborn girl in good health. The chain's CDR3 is CSASGTGRDGYEQYF. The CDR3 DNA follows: TGCAGTGCTAGTGGAACAGGGAGAGACGGCTACGAGCAGTACTTC.